This T cell receptor (beta chain) derives from a study of OX40 agonist ivuxolimab in advanced cancers. The CDR3 length is 15 residues. The germline V gene encodes CDR1 KGHSH and CDR2 LQKENI. The V and J ends lost 5 bases and 1 base respectively, with 14 bases between them. Clones were read by immunoSEQ multiplex PCR, and TCRdb kept only the in-frame ones, dropping some. Of about 83,000 clones in the sample, roughly 85% are singletons; the top ten hold about 0.66%. The chain links TRBV18 to TRBJ1-2, with D possibly being TRBD1 (6 bases). This clonotype originated in an adult with an advanced solid tumor such as melanoma, head and neck, liver or kidney cancer. The sample here was CD4+ or CD8+ T cells sorted from blood, taken in a trial of the OX40 agonist ivuxolimab. CDR3: CASSRVRGSNYGYTF. The CDR3 coding sequence is TGTGCCAGCTCAAGAGTCAGGGGAAGTAACTATGGCTACACCTTC. Combining the CDR3 with reference TRBV18 and TRBJ1-2 gives the whole variable domain NAGVMQNPRHLVRRRGQEARLRCSPMKGHSHVYWYRQLPEEGLKFMVYLQKENIIDESGMPKERFSAEFPKEGPSILRIQQVVRGDSAAYFCASSRVRGSNYGYTFGSGTRLTVV.